One sample yielded the 8 T cell receptor beta chains listed below, sequenced in a study of blood T cell repertoires in COVID-19. The method was immunoSEQ multiplex PCR; TCRdb's version includes in-frame clones alone and lacks a portion of them. The sample shows some 150,000 clones, approximately 80% of them seen only once. The sequenced sample consisted of peripheral blood. The receptors shown here come from a woman in her fifties or sixties with COVID-19, enrolled during active disease.

This clone was seen ten or more times. The chain has TRBV7-8 and TRBJ2-7; tentative D call: TRBD2 (5 bases). The CDR3 spans 15 residues. V lost 2 bases and J lost 2, with 13 bases in between. Germline V gene lookup returns CDR1 SGHVS and CDR2 FQNEAQ. As DNA, the CDR3 is TGTGCCAGCAGCTTACGCGGAGGTCTAGCCTACGAGCAGTACTTC. Its translation is CASSLRGGLAYEQYF.

The chain combines TRBV7-9 with TRBJ1-1; TRBD1 aligns across 10 bases. Trimming at V came to 5 bases and at J to 6 bases, leaving 15 bases not matched to a gene. This CDR3 contains 17 residues. CDR1 is SEHNR, CDR2 FQNEAQ, per germline (reference sequence). CDR3 region: CASSPWTGTGDMSEAFF. In DNA form, the CDR3 reads TGTGCCAGCAGCCCTTGGACCGGGACAGGGGACATGTCTGAAGCTTTCTTT.

The V and J genes are TRBV13 and TRBJ1-4, with a possible D match to TRBD1 (5 bases). V lost 5 bases and J 2 bases, leaving 9 bases between the germline ends. Germline V gives CDR1 PRHDT, CDR2 FYEKMQ (reference sequence). This CDR3 contains 14 residues. CDR3 residues: CASSRRQTNEKLFF. CDR3 nucleotide sequence: TGTGCCAGCAGCCGCAGACAGACTAATGAAAAACTGTTTTTT.

Details on this clone: Other DNA sequences within the sample encode an identical CDR3. The gene calls are TRBV6-4 and TRBJ1-1, with TRBD1 as a possible D gene (5 bases). Trimming shortened V by 6 bases and J by 0 bases, and 8 bases separated the two germline ends. The CDR3 has 13 residues. CDR1 and CDR2 from the germline V gene are MRHNA and SNTAGT. The CDR3 DNA follows: TGTGCCAGCAGCCGGGACTTGAACACTGAAGCTTTCTTT. This encodes CASSRDLNTEAFF.

This clone showed up just once. J is TRBJ2-7 and V is TRBV12-3 or TRBV12-4, with D tentatively TRBD2 (5 bases). This CDR3 contains 13 residues. The germline V and J ends were trimmed by 8 bases and 1 base, with 12 bases remaining between them. The CDR3 loop is CASCSSPSYEQYF. The CDR3 DNA reads as TGTGCCAGCTGCTCTAGCCCTTCCTACGAGCAGTACTTC.

The V and J genes are TRBV10-3 and TRBJ2-5; the D gene is possibly TRBD2 (6 bases). The CDR3 length is 14 residues. V dropped 2 bases and J dropped 5 bases, with 12 bases sitting between them. The germline V gene has CDR1 ENHRY and CDR2 SYGVKD. CDR3 sequence (DNA): TGTGCCATCAGTGAGCCAAGGGCGGGGGAGACCCAGTACTTC. Translating gives CAISEPRAGETQYF.

This chain joins TRBV3-1 (or the pseudogene TRBV3-2) and TRBJ1-3, with no clear D. Germline CDR1 reads LGHDT; CDR2 reads YNNKEL (reference sequence). The CDR3 totals 15 residues. Trimming left V 3 bases short and J 0 bases short, with 9 bases between. DNA of the CDR3: TGTGCCAGCAGCCAGGGCACTAGCTCTGGAAACACCATATATTTT. Amino acids: CASSQGTSSGNTIYF.

The V call is TRBV7-9, the J call TRBJ2-1; D gene ambiguous. The CDR3 contains 13 residues. The germline V gene has CDR1 SEHNR and CDR2 FQNEAQ (reference sequence). The ends were cut back, 1 base at V and 8 bases at J, with 9 bases in the middle. The chain's CDR3 is CASSLEISHEQFF. The CDR3 nucleotides read TGTGCCAGCAGCTTAGAGATTAGCCATGAGCAGTTCTTC.